This T cell receptor (beta chain) was captured by sequencing in a study of radiotherapy plus CTLA-4 blockade in lung cancer. Overall study context: For 18% of patients, objective responses occurred, and around 34% had disease control.

In germline, CDR1 is SEHNR, CDR2 FQNEAQ (reference sequence). The CDR3 is made up of 15 amino acids. Trimming removed 4 bases from V and 1 base from J; junction bases left unmatched: 6. Here immunoSEQ multiplex PCR was the method, and the copy in TCRdb shows in-frame clones only, minus some. The data contain about 68,000 clones, around 80% of them singletons. The receptor was isolated from a human donor with non-small cell lung cancer who had a complete response to radiotherapy plus ipilimumab. Source: peripheral blood, taken from a patient treated with radiotherapy plus ipilimumab. The rearrangement links TRBV7-9 to TRBJ2-7; 8 bases map to TRBD1. CDR3 sequence reads: CASSSAGGRSYEQYF. The CDR3 region has the DNA TGTGCCAGCAGCTCCGCAGGGGGCCGGTCCTACGAGCAGTACTTC.